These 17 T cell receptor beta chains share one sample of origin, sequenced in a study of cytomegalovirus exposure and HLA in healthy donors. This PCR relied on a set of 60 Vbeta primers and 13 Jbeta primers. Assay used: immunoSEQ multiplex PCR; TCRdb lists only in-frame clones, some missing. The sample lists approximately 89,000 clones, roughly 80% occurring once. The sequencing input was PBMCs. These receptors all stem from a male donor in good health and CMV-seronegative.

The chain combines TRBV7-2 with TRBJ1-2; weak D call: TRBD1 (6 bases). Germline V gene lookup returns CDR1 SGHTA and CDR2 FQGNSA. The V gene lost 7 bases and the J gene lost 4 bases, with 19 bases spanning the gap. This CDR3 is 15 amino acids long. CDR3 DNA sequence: TGTGCCAGCACCCCCTCCCGGACAGACCCCTATGGCTACACCTTC. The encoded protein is CASTPSRTDPYGYTF.

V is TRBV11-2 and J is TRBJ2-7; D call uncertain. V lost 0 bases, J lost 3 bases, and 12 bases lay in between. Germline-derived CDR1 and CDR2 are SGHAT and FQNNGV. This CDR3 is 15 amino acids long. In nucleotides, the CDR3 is TGTGCCAGCAGCTTAGAACATGATACGCTCTACGAGCAGTACTTC. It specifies CASSLEHDTLYEQYF. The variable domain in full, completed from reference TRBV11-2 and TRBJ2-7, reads EAGVAQSPRYKIIEKRQSVAFWCNPISGHATLYWYQQILGQGPKLLIQFQNNGVVDDSQLPKDRFSAERLKGVDSTLKIQPAKLEDSAVYLCASSLEHDTLYEQYFGPGTRLTVT.

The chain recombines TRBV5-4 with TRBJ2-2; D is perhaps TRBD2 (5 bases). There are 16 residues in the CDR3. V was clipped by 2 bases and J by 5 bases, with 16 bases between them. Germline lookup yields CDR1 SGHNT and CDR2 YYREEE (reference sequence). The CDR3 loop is CASSLEGSSATGELFF. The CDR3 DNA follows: TGTGCCAGCAGCTTAGAGGGTAGTTCAGCGACCGGGGAGCTGTTTTTT.

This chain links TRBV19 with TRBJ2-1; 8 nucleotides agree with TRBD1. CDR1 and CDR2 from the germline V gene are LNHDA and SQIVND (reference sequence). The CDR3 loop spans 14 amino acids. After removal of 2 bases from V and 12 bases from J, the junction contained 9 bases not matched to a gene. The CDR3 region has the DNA TGTGCCAGTAGTATACCTGACAGGGGAAACAGGCAGTTCTTC. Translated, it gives CASSIPDRGNRQFF.

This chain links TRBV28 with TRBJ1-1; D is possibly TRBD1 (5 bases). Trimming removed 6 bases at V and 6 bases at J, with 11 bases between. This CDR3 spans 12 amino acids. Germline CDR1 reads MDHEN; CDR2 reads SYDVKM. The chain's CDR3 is CASSLRQPEAFF. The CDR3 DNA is TGTGCCAGCAGCCTGAGACAGCCTGAAGCTTTCTTT.

CDR3 protein: CASRAGTVMNTEAFF. The DNA for the CDR3 is TGCGCCAGCAGGGCGGGGACGGTGATGAACACTGAAGCTTTCTTT. The chain combines TRBV10-2 with TRBJ1-1; tentatively, D is TRBD1 (5 bases). The CDR3 is 15 residues long. CDR1 is WSHSY, CDR2 SAAADI, per germline. Trimming pared 6 bases from V and 0 bases from J, leaving 14 bases between.

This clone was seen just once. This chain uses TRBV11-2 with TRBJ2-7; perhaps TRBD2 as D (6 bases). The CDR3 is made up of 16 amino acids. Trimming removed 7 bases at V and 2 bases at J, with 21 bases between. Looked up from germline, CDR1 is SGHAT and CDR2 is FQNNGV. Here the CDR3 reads CASTGGDASLTYEQYF. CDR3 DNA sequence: TGTGCCAGCACGGGCGGGGACGCCTCTCTAACCTACGAGCAGTACTTC.

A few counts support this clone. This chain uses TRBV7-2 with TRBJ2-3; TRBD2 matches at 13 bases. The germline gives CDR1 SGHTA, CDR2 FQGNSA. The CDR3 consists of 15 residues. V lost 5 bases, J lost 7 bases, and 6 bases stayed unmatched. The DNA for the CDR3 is TGTGCCAGCAGCCCCGGACTAGCGGGGGCAAATACGCAGTATTTT. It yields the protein CASSPGLAGANTQYF. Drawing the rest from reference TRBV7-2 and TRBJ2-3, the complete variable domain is GAGVSQSPSNKVTEKGKDVELRCDPISGHTALYWYRQSLGQGLEFLIYFQGNSAPDKSGLPSDRFSAERTGGSVSTLTIQRTQQEDSAVYLCASSPGLAGANTQYFGPGTRLTVL.

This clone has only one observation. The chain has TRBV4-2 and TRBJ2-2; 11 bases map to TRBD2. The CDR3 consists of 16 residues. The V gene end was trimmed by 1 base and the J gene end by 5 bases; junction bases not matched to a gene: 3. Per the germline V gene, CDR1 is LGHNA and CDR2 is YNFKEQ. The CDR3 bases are TGTGCCAGCAGCCAAGGACCTAGCGGGAGGACCGGGGAGCTGTTTTTT. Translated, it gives CASSQGPSGRTGELFF.

The CDR3 nucleotides are TGTGCCAGCAGCCCGCACCGGGACAGGGACACCGGGGAGCTGTTTTTT. It codes for CASSPHRDRDTGELFF. This chain links TRBV11-3 with TRBJ2-2; 9 nucleotides match TRBD1. The CDR3 loop spans 16 amino acids. V shed 5 bases and J 3 bases; nucleotides not matched to a gene: 7. Germline lookup yields CDR1 SGHNT and CDR2 YENEEA.

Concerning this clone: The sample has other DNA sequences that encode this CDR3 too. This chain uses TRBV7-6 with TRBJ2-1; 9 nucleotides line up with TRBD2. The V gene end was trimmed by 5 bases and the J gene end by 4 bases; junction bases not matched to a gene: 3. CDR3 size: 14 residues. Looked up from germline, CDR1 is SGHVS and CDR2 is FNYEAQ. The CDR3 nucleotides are TGTGCCAGCAGCCTTAGCGGGGGATACAATGAGCAGTTCTTC. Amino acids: CASSLSGGYNEQFF.

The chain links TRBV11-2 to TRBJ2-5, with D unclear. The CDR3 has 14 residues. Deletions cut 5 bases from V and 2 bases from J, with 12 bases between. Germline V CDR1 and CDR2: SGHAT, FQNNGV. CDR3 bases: TGTGCCAGCAGCCTGAGCAGGCAGCAAGAGACCCAGTACTTC. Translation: CASSLSRQQETQYF.

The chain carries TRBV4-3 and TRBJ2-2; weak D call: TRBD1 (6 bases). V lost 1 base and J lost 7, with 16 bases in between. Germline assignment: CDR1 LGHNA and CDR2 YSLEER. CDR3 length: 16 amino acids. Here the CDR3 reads CASSQGEGGTGGELFF. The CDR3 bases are TGCGCCAGCAGCCAAGGTGAAGGGGGAACGGGCGGGGAGCTGTTTTTT.

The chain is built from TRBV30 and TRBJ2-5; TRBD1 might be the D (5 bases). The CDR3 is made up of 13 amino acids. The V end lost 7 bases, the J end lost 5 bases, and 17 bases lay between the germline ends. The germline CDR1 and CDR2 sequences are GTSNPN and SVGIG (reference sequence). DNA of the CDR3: TGTGCCTTAAGCAGCCCAGGGATTGAGACCCAGTACTTC. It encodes CALSSPGIETQYF. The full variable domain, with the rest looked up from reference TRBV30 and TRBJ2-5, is SQTIHQWPATLVQPVGSPLSLECTVEGTSNPNLYWYRQAAGRGLQLLFYSVGIGQISSEVPQNLSASRPQDRQFILSSKKLLLSDSGFYLCALSSPGIETQYFGPGTRLLVL.

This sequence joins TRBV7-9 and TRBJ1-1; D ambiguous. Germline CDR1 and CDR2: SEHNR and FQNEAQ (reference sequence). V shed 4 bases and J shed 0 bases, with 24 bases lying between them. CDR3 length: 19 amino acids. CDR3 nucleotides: TGTGCCAGCAGCTCCCCCTACTCGGTACCGCCGCCGATGAACACTGAAGCTTTCTTT. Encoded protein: CASSSPYSVPPPMNTEAFF.

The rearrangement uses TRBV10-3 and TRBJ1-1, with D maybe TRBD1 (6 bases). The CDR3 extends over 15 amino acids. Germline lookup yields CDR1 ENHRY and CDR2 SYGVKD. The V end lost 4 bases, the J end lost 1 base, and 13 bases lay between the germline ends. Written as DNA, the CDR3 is TGTGCCATCAGTGCGCCTTGGACAGAGAACACTGAAGCTTTCTTT. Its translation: CAISAPWTENTEAFF.

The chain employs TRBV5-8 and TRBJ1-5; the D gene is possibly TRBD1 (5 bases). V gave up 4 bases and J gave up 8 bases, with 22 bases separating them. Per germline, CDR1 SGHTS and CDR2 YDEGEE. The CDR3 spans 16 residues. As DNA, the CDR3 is TGTGCCAGCAGCACGGGGGACGGGGGAATTATCGAGCCCCAGCATTTT. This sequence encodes CASSTGDGGIIEPQHF.